This T cell receptor (beta chain) was sequenced during a study of PD-1 blockade in classical Hodgkin lymphoma. The time point here: cycle 4 day 1 (C4D1), after more than five weeks of nivolumab. There was relapse after autologous stem cell transplantation in every patient, and there was variation in brentuximab vedotin exposure. Thawed PBMCs were subjected to magnetic negative selection, which yielded isolated CD8+ T cells. The table came from immunoSEQ multiplex PCR; TCRdb's copy has only in-frame clones and leaves some out. This table has fewer than 8,000 clones, 73% appearing once. The input for sequencing was CD8+ T cells from blood, taken before the fourth cycle of nivolumab. This TCR was sampled from a human donor with classical Hodgkin lymphoma.

CDR3: CATSRDKGTPPDTQYF. The CDR3 nucleotides read TGTGCCACCAGCAGAGATAAAGGTACGCCTCCGGATACGCAGTATTTT. The gene calls are TRBV15 and TRBJ2-3; D call uncertain. From germline, CDR1 is LNHNV and CDR2 YYDKDF (reference sequence). The CDR3 covers 16 residues. Trimming cost V 0 bases and J 6 bases, with 16 bases left between them.